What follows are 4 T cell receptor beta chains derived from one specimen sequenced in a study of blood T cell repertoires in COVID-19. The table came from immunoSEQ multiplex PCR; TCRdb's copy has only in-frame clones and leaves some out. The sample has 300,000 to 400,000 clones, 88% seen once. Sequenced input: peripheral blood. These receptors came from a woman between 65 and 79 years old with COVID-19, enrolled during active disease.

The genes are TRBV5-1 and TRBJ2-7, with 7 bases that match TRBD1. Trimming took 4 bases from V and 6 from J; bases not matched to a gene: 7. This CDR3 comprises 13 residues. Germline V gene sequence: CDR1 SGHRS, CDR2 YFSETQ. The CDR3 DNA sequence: TGCGCCAGCAGCCCGACAGGGTACCCCGAGCAGTACTTC. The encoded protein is CASSPTGYPEQYF.

In DNA, the CDR3 is TGTGCCAGCAGTGAAGATGAGACTTCCGCCGGGGAGCTGTTTTTT. Translation gives CASSEDETSAGELFF. The chain links TRBV2 to TRBJ2-2; D uncertain. Germline loops: CDR1 SNHLY, CDR2 FYNNEI. V dropped 1 base and J dropped 6 bases, with 12 bases sitting between them. The CDR3 has 15 residues.

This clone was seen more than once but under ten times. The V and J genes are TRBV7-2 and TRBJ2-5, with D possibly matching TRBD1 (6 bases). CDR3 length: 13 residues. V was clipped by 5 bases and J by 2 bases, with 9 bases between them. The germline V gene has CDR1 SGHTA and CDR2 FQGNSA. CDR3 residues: CASSTGLQETQYF. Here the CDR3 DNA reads TGTGCCAGCAGCACAGGGCTGCAAGAGACCCAGTACTTC.

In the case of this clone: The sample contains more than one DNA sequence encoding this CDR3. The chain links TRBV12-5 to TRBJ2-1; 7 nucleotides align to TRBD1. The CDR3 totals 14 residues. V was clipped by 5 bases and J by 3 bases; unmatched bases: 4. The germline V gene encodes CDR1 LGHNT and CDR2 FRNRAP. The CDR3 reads CASGPSGGYNEQFF. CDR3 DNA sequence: TGTGCTAGTGGTCCCTCAGGGGGCTACAATGAGCAGTTCTTC.